Described below is a single TCR beta chain sequence and its context. Antigen: not known. This sample stems from a study of T cell responses to AZD1222 COVID-19 vaccine. The study's findings and limits: Across the whole spike, CD4 TCRs peaked at regions 160-218 and 743-854.

The CDR3 has 15 residues. Per the germline V gene, CDR1 is LGHDT and CDR2 is YNNKEL (reference sequence). Trimming removed 4 bases from V and 2 bases from J, with 15 bases in between. This table comes from immunoSEQ multiplex PCR, and its TCRdb copy is limited to in-frame clones, with some not included. This sample carries roughly 99,000 clones, roughly nine tenths of them seen once, and the ten largest clones take under 7%. The TCR was taken from an adult in good health. The sequenced sample was peripheral blood, obtained on day 0 of AZD1222 vaccination. The rearrangement uses TRBV3-1 (or the pseudogene TRBV3-2) and TRBJ2-7, with D tentatively TRBD1 (6 bases). The CDR3 DNA reads as TGTGCCAGCAGCCCTATGGGGACAACTACCTACGAGCAGTACTTC. This translates into CASSPMGTTTYEQYF.